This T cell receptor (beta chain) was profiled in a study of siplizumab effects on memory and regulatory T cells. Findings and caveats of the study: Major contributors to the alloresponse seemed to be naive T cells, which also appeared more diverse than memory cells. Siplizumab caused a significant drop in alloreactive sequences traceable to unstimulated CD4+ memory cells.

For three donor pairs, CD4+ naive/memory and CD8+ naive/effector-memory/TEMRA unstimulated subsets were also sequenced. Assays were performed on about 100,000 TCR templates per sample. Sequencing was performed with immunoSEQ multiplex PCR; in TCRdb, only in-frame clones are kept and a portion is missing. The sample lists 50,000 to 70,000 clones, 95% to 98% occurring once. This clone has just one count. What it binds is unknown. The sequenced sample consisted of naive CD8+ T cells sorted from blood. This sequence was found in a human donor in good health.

CDR3 nucleotide sequence: TGTGCCAGCAGCTTAGCAACTAGCGGGGGCACAGATACGCAGTATTTT. Amino acids: CASSLATSGGTDTQYF. The V gene is TRBV7-6, the J gene TRBJ2-3; TRBD2 matches at 10 bases. The V gene's germline CDR1 is SGHVS and CDR2 FNYEAQ. This CDR3 has 16 residues. Germline trimming cut 0 bases from V and 1 base from J; bases unmatched to any gene: 1. The full variable domain, rest sourced from reference TRBV7-6 and TRBJ2-3, is GAGVSQSPRYKVTKRGQDVALRCDPISGHVSLYWYRQALGQGPEFLTYFNYEAQQDKSGLPNDRFSAERPEGSISTLTIQRTEQRDSAMYRCASSLATSGGTDTQYFGPGTRLTVL.